The source of this T cell receptor beta chain is a study of blood T cell repertoires in COVID-19 (dated by TCRdb to about 2020). Study-wide context: Samples covering the acute and convalescent phases of COVID-19 were provided by collaborators in the United States, Italy and Spain. The prospective study material was composed of cDNA or gDNA derived from T cells, B-cell-depleted T cells, or PBMCs. Deeply sampled blood TCRbeta repertoires from subjects exposed to, actively infected with, or recovered from COVID-19 were included in the dataset. The repertoires were released in a freely available public database meant as a resource for research on the immune response to SARS-CoV-2. Samples came from the ongoing ImmuneRACE study (first 160 participants) plus 1,254 subjects from 6 global collaborators. The sample metadata nearly always contained a de-identified subject ID, COVID-19 status, age in years and sex. HLA class I and class II types, where available, came from metadata supplied by the sample provider rather than from assay-based typing.

Collaborating institutions collected whole blood in K2EDTA tubes following their own protocols. For TCRbeta analysis, collaborators shipped samples as frozen whole blood, isolated PBMCs, or DNA extracted from either of those sample types. TCRbeta CDR3 regions were amplified from genomic DNA using the immunoSEQ Assay, a bias-controlled multiplex PCR. In the source study's methods: Nucleated cell counts per sample were estimated from amplification of reference gene primers within the assay. To quantify the absolute abundance of each unique TCRbeta CDR3 rearrangement, sequence reads were collapsed and filtered. Productive Simpson clonality was computed per sample as the square root of Simpson's diversity index over productive rearrangements. The table was pulled from immuneACCESS by TCRdb, which kept in-frame rearrangements only. Such tables lose some clones; where checked, under half of the loss comes from unresolved V genes, and the rest has no known cause. The V and J calls and clone size are taken from that table; D and trimming were inferred from the DNA. Present in this sample are nearly 200,000 clones, approximately 84% of which were seen just once. Around 5.5% of the sample goes to the ten largest clones.

Turning to this clone: The antigen it recognizes is unknown. No much larger clone exists at a distance of one base, and base qualities are not known.

Based on the germline V gene, the CDR1 and CDR2 sequences are MGHDK and SYGVNS. A distance of 9 bases separates the germline ends of V and J, which lose 2 bases and 8 bases respectively. There are 12 amino acids in the CDR3, from cysteine to phenylalanine inclusive. Here the CDR3 DNA is all that survives: 36 bases in frame from base 1. Results the study describes overall, beyond this receptor: The amount of clinical and demographic metadata varied by source and participant and was provided uncurated.

The sample was peripheral blood. The chain employs TRBV25-1 and TRBJ1-1, with the D gene not clear enough to name. The source of this sequence is a woman aged 70 to 79 with active or convalescent COVID-19. The CDR3 region: CASSEPGREAFF. The DNA reads as follows: TGTGCCAGCAGTGAACCAGGCCGGGAAGCTTTCTTT. Joined to the reference TRBV25-1 and TRBJ1-1 proteins, this CDR3 gives the full variable domain: EADIYQTPRYLVIGTGKKITLECSQTMGHDKMYWYQQDPGMELHLIHYSYGVNSTEKGDLSSESTVSRIRTEHFPLTLESARPSHTSQYLCASSEPGREAFFGQGTRLTVV.